This T cell receptor beta chain derives from a study of shared clonotypes between healthy human individuals. Assay: immunoSEQ multiplex PCR; the TCRdb copy retains only in-frame clones and omits some. Here the sample spans a few million clones, roughly 95% being singletons. CDR3 length: 14 amino acids. The germline V and J ends were trimmed by 4 bases and 5 bases, with 13 bases remaining between them. Germline-derived CDR1 and CDR2 are SGHRS and YFSETQ. Naive-designated CD8 cells lacked CD45RO, were positively enriched for CCR7, and omitted terminally differentiated effector memory CD45RA+ cells. The chain recombines TRBV5-1 with TRBJ2-1; D unclear. The receptor was isolated from a man in his late teens or twenties in good health. Some clones in this sample may be carry-over from other donors' samples. Specimen: naive CD8+ T cells from PBMCs. As DNA, the CDR3 is TGCGCCAGCAGCCCGGTTAGGGCTAACAATGAGCAGTTCTTC. Its protein is CASSPVRANNEQFF.